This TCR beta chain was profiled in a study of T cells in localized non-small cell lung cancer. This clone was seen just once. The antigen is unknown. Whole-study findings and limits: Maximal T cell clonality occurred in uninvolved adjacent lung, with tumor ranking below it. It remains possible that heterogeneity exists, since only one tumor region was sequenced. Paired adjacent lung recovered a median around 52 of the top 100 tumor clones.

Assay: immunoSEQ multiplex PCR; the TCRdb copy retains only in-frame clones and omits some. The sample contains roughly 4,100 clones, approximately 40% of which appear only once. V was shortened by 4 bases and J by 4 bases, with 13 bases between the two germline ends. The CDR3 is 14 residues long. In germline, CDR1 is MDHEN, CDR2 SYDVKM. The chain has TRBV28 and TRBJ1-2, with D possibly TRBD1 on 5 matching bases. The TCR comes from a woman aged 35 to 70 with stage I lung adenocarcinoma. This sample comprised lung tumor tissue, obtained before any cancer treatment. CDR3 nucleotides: TGTGCCAGCAGTTACACCCGGGGCGCCTATGGCTACACCTTC. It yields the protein CASSYTRGAYGYTF.